Sequencing of this T cell receptor (beta chain) was carried out in a study of shared clonotypes between healthy human individuals. This clone was seen just once. Assay used: immunoSEQ multiplex PCR; TCRdb lists only in-frame clones, some missing. The sample records roughly 2.6 million clones, more than 90% being singletons. The CDR3 extends over 13 amino acids. V was trimmed by 0 bases and J by 15 bases, leaving 15 bases between them. Germline lookup yields CDR1 ENHRY and CDR2 SYGVKD. Sample: naive CD4+ T cells sorted from blood. Sample subset: CD45RA+ positively selected. This receptor was taken from a young man in good health. The chain links TRBV10-3 to TRBJ1-5; D perhaps matches TRBD1 (5 bases). Written as DNA, the CDR3 is TGTGCCATCAGTGAGTCGACGGGGACCGGCTGGCATTTT. Protein: CAISESTGTGWHF.